This T cell receptor (beta chain) was obtained from a study of T cell responses to AZD1222 COVID-19 vaccine. Overall study: Combined were second doses at about 4 or about 12 weeks.

Only in-frame clones appear in the TCRdb table, and some are missing; sequencing was by immunoSEQ multiplex PCR. The table shows around 120,000 clones, with about 86% occurring only once. This CDR3 is 17 amino acids long. Germline CDR1 and CDR2: SGHRS and YFSETQ. V lost 0 bases and J 7 bases, leaving 20 bases between the germline ends. Study-level findings and limits: Regions left unmutated in variants are reportedly the target of nearly half of spike-specific TCRs.

Comment on this clone: The antigen is unknown.

The receptor was isolated from an adult in good health. This specimen was peripheral blood, taken on day 0 of AZD1222 vaccination. V and J are TRBV5-1 and TRBJ2-1; D is unresolved. The CDR3 DNA is TGCGCCAGCAGCTTGGGTCTCAGCCAGAATTTCTTTAATGAGCAGTTCTTC. Protein: CASSLGLSQNFFNEQFF.